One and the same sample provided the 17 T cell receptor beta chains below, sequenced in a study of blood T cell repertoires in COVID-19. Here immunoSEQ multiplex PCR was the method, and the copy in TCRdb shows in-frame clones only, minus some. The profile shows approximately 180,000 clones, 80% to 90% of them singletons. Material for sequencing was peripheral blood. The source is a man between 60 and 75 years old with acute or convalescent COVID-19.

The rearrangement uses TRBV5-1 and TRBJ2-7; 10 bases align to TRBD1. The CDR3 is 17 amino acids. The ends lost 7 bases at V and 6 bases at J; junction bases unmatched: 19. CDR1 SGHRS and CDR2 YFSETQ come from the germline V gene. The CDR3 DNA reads TGCGCCAGCGCGTTCGGGGGAAGGGGACAGGGGCAGGTCGAGCAGTACTTC. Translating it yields CASAFGGRGQGQVEQYF.

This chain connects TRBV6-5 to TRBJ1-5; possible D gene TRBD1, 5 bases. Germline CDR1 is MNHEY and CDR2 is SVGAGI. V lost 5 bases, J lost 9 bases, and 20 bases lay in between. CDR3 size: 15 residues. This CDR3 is CASSMTDPRGRPQHF. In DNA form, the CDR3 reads TGTGCCAGCAGTATGACAGACCCCCGGGGGAGGCCCCAGCATTTT.

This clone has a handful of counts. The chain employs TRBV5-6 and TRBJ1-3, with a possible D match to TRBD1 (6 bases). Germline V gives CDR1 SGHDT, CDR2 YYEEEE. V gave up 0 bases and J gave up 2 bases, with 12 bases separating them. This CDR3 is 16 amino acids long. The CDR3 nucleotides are TGTGCCAGCAGCTTGGAGGGTAACAGGGCTGGAAACACCATATATTTT. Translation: CASSLEGNRAGNTIYF.

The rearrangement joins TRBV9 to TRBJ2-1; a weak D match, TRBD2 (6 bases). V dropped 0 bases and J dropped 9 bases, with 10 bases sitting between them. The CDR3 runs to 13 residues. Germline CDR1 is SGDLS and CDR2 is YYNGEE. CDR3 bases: TGTGCCAGCAGCGTAGAGGGGCGGGGTGAGCAGTTCTTC. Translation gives CASSVEGRGEQFF. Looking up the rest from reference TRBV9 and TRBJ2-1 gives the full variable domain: DSGVTQTPKHLITATGQRVTLRCSPRSGDLSVYWYQQSLDQGLQFLIQYYNGEERAKGNILERFSAQQFPDLHSELNLSSLELGDSALYFCASSVEGRGEQFFGPGTRLTVL.

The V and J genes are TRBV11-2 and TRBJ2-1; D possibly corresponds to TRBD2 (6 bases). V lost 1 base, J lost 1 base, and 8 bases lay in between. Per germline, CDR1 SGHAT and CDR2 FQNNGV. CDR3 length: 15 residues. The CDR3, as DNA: TGTGCCAGCAGCTTAGGGACTATTTCCTACAATGAGCAGTTCTTC. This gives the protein CASSLGTISYNEQFF.

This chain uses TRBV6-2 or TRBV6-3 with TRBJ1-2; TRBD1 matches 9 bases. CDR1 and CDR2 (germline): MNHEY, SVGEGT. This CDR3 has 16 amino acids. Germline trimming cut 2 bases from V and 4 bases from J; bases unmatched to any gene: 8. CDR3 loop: CASSYDLQGAGYGYTF. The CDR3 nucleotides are TGTGCCAGCAGTTACGATCTACAGGGGGCGGGCTATGGCTACACCTTC.

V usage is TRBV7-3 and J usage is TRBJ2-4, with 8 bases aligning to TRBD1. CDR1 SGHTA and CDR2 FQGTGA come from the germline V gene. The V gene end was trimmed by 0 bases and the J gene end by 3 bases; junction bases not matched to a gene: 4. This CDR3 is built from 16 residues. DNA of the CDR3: TGTGCCAGCAGCTTAACGGGCGGGACAGGCAAAAACATTCAGTACTTC. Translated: CASSLTGGTGKNIQYF.

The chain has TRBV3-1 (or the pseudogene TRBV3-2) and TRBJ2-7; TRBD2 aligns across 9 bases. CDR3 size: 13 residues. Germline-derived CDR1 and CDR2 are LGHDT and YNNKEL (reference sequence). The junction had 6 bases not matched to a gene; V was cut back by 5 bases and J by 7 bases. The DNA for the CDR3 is TGTGCCAGCAGCACCGGGACTAGCATAGAGCAGTACTTC. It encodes CASSTGTSIEQYF.

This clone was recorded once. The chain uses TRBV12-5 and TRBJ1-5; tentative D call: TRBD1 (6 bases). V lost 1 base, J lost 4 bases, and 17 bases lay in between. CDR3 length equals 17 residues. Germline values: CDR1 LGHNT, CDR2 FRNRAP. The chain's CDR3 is CASGLAATGSTNQPQHF. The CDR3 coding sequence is TGTGCTAGTGGTTTGGCAGCTACAGGGTCTACAAATCAGCCCCAGCATTTT.

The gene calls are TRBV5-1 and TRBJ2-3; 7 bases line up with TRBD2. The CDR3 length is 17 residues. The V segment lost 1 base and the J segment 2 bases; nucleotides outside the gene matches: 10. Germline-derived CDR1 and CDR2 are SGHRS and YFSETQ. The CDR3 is CASSLRPGLHPTDTQYF. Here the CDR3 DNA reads TGCGCCAGCAGCTTGCGCCCGGGACTACACCCCACAGATACGCAGTATTTT.

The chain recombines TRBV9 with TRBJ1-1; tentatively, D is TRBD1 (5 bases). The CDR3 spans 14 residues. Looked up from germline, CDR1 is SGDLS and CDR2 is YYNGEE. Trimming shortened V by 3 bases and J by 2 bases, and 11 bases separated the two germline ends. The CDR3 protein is CASSARGLNTEAFF. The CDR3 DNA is TGTGCCAGCAGCGCGAGGGGACTTAACACTGAAGCTTTCTTT.

CDR3 loop: CASSQVVTSGYEQYF. CDR3 DNA: TGCGCCAGCAGCCAAGTTGTGACTAGCGGCTACGAGCAGTACTTC. J is TRBJ2-7 and V is TRBV4-3; 9 bases are a match to TRBD2. The J segment lost 3 bases and the V segment lost 1 base, leaving 4 bases of the junction unmatched. The CDR3 loop spans 15 amino acids. In germline, CDR1 is LGHNA, CDR2 YSLEER.

CDR3 sequence reads: CASSSNSREVEDTQYF. The CDR3 nucleotides read TGTGCCAGCAGCTCCAATAGTCGGGAGGTGGAAGATACGCAGTATTTT. J is TRBJ2-3 and V is TRBV7-9; 7 bases line up with TRBD2. CDR3 size: 16 residues. Germline V gene sequence: CDR1 SEHNR, CDR2 FQNEAQ (reference sequence). Germline trimming cut 4 bases from V and 5 bases from J; bases unmatched to any gene: 12.

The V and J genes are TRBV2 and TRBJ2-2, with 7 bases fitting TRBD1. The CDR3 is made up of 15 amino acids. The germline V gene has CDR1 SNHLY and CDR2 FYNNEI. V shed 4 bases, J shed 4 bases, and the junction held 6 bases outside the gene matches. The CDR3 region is CASSAQGLATGELFF. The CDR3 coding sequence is TGTGCCAGCAGTGCACAGGGGCTGGCCACCGGGGAGCTGTTTTTT.

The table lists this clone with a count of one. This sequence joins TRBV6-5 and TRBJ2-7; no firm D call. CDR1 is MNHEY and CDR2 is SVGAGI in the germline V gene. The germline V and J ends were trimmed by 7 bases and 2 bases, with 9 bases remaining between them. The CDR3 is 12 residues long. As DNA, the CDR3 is TGTGCCAGCACCAGAACCACCTACGAGCAGTACTTC. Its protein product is CASTRTTYEQYF.

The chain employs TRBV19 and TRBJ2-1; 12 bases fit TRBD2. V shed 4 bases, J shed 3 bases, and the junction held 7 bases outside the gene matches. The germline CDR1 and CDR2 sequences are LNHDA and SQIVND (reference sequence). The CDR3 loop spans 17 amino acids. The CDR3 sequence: CASSTVTSGGYYNEQFF. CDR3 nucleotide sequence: TGTGCCAGTAGTACGGTGACTAGCGGGGGTTACTACAATGAGCAGTTCTTC.

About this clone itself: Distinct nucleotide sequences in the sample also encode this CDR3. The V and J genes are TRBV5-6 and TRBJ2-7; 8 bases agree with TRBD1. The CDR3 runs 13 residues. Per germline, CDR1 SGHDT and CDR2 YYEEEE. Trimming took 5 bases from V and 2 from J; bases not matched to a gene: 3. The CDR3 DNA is TGTGCCAGCAGGCGGACAGGGACCTACGAGCAGTACTTC. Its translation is CASRRTGTYEQYF.